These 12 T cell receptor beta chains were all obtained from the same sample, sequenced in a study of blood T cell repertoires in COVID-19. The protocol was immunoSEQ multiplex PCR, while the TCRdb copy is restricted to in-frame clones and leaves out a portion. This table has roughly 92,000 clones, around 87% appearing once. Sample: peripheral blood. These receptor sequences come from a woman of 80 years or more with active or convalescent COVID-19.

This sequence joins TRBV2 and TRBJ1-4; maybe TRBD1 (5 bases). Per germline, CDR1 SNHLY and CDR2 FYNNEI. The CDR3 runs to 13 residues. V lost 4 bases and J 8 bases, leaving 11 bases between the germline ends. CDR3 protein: CASSGGRAEKLFF. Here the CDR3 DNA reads TGTGCCAGCAGTGGAGGCAGGGCCGAAAAACTGTTTTTT.

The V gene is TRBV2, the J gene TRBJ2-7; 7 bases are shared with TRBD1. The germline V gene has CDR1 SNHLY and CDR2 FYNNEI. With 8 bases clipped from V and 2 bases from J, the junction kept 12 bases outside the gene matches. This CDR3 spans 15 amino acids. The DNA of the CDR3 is TGTGCCAGCGTAAGGGGACAGAAAAAAACCTACGAGCAGTACTTC. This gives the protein CASVRGQKKTYEQYF.

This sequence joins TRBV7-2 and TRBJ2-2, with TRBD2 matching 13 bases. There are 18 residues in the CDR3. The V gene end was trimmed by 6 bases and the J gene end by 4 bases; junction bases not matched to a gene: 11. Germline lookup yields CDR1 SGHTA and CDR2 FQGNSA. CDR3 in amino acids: CASRPRTSGSIGTGELFF. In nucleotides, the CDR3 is TGTGCCAGCAGACCTCGGACTAGCGGGAGTATCGGCACCGGGGAGCTGTTTTTT.

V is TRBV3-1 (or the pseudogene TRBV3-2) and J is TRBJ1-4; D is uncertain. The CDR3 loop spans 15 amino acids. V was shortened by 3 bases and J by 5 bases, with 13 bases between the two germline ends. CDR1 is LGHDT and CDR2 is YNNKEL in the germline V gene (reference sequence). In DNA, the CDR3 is TGTGCCAGCAGCCATAGGGCACGGGGAAATGAAAAACTGTTTTTT. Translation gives CASSHRARGNEKLFF.

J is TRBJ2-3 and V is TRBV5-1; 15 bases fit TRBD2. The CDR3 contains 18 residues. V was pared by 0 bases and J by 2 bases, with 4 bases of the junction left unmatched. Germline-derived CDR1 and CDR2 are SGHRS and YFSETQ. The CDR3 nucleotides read TGCGCCAGCAGCTTGGTTAGGACTAGCGGGAGGGCCACAGATACGCAGTATTTT. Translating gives CASSLVRTSGRATDTQYF.

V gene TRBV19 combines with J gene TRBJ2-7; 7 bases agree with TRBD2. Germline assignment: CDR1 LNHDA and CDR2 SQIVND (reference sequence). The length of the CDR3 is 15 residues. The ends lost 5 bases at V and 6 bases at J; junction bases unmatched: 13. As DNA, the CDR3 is TGTGCCAGTAGTTCCCGACCTGGGACTATTTCCGAGCAGTACTTC. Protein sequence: CASSSRPGTISEQYF. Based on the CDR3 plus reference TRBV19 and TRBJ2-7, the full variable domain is DGGITQSPKYLFRKEGQNVTLSCEQNLNHDAMYWYRQDPGQGLRLIYYSQIVNDFQKGDIAEGYSVSREKKESFPLTVTSAQKNPTAFYLCASSSRPGTISEQYFGPGTRLTVT.

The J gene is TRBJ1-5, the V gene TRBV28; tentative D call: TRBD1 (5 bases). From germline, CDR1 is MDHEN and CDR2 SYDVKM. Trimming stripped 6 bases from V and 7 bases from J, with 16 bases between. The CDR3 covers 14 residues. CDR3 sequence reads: CASSLGHSLQPQHF. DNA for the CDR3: TGTGCCAGCAGCCTAGGACACAGCCTGCAGCCCCAGCATTTT.

CDR3 in amino acids: CAISEGGTGANVLTF. The DNA of the CDR3 is TGTGCCATCAGTGAGGGTGGGACAGGGGCCAACGTCCTGACTTTC. J is TRBJ2-6 and V is TRBV10-3; D might be TRBD1 (6 bases). The V and J ends lost 2 bases and 4 bases respectively, with 9 bases between them. This CDR3 has 15 amino acids. Looked up from germline, CDR1 is ENHRY and CDR2 is SYGVKD.

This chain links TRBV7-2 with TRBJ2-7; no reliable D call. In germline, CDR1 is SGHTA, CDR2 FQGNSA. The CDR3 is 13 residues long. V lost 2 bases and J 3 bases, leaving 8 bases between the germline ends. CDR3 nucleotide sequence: TGTGCCAGCAGCTTATCCAGTGTCTACGAGCAGTACTTC. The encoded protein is CASSLSSVYEQYF.

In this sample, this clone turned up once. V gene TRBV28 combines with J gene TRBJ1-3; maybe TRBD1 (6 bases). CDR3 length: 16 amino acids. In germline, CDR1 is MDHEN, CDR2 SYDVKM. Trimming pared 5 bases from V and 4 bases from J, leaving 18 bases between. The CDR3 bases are TGTGCCAGCAGTAAAACAGGGTTCTGGGGGGGAAACACCATATATTTT. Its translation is CASSKTGFWGGNTIYF.

The CDR3 region has the DNA TGCGCCAGCAGCCCGGGACAGGGAACTGAGCAGTTCTTC. It codes for CASSPGQGTEQFF. The rearrangement joins TRBV5-1 to TRBJ2-1, with 9 nucleotides matching TRBD1. With V trimmed by 4 bases and J by 9 bases, 5 bases remained unmatched. The CDR3 loop spans 13 amino acids. CDR1 and CDR2 (germline): SGHRS, YFSETQ.

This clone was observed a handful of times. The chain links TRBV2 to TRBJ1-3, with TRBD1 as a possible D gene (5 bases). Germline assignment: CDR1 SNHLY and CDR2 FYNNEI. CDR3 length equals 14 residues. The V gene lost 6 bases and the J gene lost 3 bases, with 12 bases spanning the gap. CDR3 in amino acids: CASSGGGLGNTIYF. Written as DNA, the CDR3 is TGTGCCAGCAGCGGGGGGGGACTTGGAAACACCATATATTTT.